These 4 T cell receptor beta chains came from one sample sequenced in a study of T cell repertoires in cytomegalovirus infection. TCRdb independently ran MiXCR on the reads; one entry per CDR3 protein. The sample shows 900,000 to 950,000 distinct CDR3 sequences, around 30% of them seen only once. These receptors lack a known antigen. Specimen: cultured CD8+ T cells from PBMCs, collected from culture after CMV antigen stimulation. These receptors were collected from a human donor in good health (CMV status not recorded). Some clones in this sample may be carry-over from other donors' samples.

The J gene is TRBJ1-5, the V gene TRBV12-3 or TRBV12-4; possible D gene TRBD1, 5 bases. The CDR3 runs 16 residues. Deletions cut 2 bases from V and 1 base from J, with 12 bases between. CDR3 nucleotides: TGTGCCAGCAGTTTATCAGGGTCCTACAGCAATCAGCCCCAGCATTTT. Protein: CASSLSGSYSNQPQHF.

In this sample, this clonotype turned up a few times. The chain uses TRBV12-3 or TRBV12-4 and TRBJ2-1; D not certain. This CDR3 contains 16 residues. The V and J ends lost 0 bases and 8 bases respectively, with 17 bases between them. DNA for the CDR3: TGTGCCAGCAGTTTAGCGTTGTCAGTATGGGCGGATGAGCAGTTCTTC. Translation: CASSLALSVWADEQFF.

This clonotype was observed a few times. The CDR3 protein is CSVRGGREAFF. The CDR3, as DNA: TGCAGCGTTCGGGGGGGGCGAGAAGCTTTCTTT. The V call is TRBV29-1, the J call TRBJ1-1; a possible D gene is TRBD1 (6 bases). Trimming cost V 5 bases and J 8 bases, with 12 bases left between them. This CDR3 has 11 residues. Germline assignment: CDR1 SQVTM and CDR2 ANQGSEA. Supplemented by reference TRBV29-1 and TRBJ1-1, the full variable domain reads SAVISQKPSRDICQRGTSLTIQCQVDSQVTMMFWYRQQPGQSLTLIATANQGSEATYESGFVIDKFPISRPNLTFSTLTVSNMSPEDSSIYLCSVRGGREAFFGQGTRLTVV.

V and J are TRBV10-3 and TRBJ2-1; 8 nucleotides agree with TRBD1. This CDR3 region has 16 residues. The V and J ends lost 0 bases and 3 bases, in that order; junction bases with no gene match: 4. Germline V gives CDR1 ENHRY, CDR2 SYGVKD. The CDR3 sequence is CAISESGTGRYNEQFF. For the CDR3, the DNA is TGTGCCATCAGTGAGTCCGGGACAGGCCGCTACAATGAGCAGTTCTTC.